This TCR beta chain came from a study of vaccination effects on CD4 cells after COVID-19. With the ViraFEST assay, the study expanded antigen-specific CD4+ T cells using viral peptide pools, then sequenced them. CD4+ T cell isolation took place after nine to eleven days of culture. The vaccine recipients had no prior SARS-CoV-2 infection, with negative nucleocapsid antibodies. In the case of this clone: Its antigen is as yet unknown.

The method was immunoSEQ multiplex PCR; TCRdb's version includes in-frame clones alone and lacks a portion of them. The data hold 25,000 to 35,000 clones, with over 70% observed a single time. General study results and limits: Among infection- and vaccine-induced clones, marked clonal contraction occurred late after vaccination.

The V end was cut by 0 bases, the J end by 3 bases, with 12 bases between. The CDR3 has 15 amino acids. The germline CDR1 and CDR2 sequences are LNHNV and YYDKDF (reference sequence). This receptor was obtained from a human donor who received a COVID-19 vaccine. Sequenced here: CD4+ T cells from PBMCs cultured with SARS-CoV-2 spike peptides, sampled before COVID-19 vaccination. V usage is TRBV15 and J usage is TRBJ2-7; possible D gene TRBD1, 6 bases. Here the CDR3 reads CATSRDPVGHYEQYF. The CDR3 bases are TGTGCCACCAGCAGAGATCCAGTGGGACACTACGAGCAGTACTTC. Looking up the rest from reference TRBV15 and TRBJ2-7 gives the full variable domain: DAMVIQNPRYQVTQFGKPVTLSCSQTLNHNVMYWYQQKSSQAPKLLFHYYDKDFNNEADTPDNFQSRRPNTSFCFLDIRSPGLGDTAMYLCATSRDPVGHYEQYFGPGTRLTVT.